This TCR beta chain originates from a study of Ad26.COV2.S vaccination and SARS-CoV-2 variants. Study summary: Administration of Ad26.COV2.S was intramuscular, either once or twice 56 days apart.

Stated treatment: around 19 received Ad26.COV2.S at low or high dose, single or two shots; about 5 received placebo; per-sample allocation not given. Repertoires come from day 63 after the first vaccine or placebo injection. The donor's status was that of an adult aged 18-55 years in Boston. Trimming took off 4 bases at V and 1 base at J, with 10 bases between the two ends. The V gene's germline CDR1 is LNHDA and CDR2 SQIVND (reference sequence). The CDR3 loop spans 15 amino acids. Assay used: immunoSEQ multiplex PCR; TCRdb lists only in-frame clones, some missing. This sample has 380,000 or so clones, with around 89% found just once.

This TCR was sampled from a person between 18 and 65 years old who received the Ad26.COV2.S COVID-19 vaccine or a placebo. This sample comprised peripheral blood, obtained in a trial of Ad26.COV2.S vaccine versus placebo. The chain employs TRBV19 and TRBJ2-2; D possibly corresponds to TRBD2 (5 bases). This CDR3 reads CASSTLAKNTGELFF. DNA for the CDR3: TGTGCCAGTAGTACCTTAGCGAAGAACACCGGGGAGCTGTTTTTT.